This paragraph covers one T cell receptor (beta chain) sequence. The target antigen is unknown. The record originates from a study of a mutant IDH1 vaccine in newly diagnosed glioma. Clones were read by immunoSEQ multiplex PCR, and TCRdb kept only the in-frame ones, dropping some. The repertoire includes around 60,000 clones, around 81% of them detected once, and about 4.9% sits in the top ten. Time point reported: week 35, safety follow-up. Doses consisted of 300 ug of mutant IDH1 20-mer peptide each, paired with topical imiquimod. Each donor presented with a new WHO grade 3 or 4 astrocytoma that tested IDH1-mutant and showed ATRX loss. The CDR3 spans 11 residues. Germline V gene data show CDR1 as SQVTM and CDR2 as ANQGSEA.

Sequenced material: PBMCs, taken from a glioma patient whose treatment included an IDH1 peptide vaccine. This TCR derives from a middle-aged man with glioma. The gene calls are TRBV29-1 and TRBJ2-5; TRBD1 might be the D (6 bases). The CDR3: CTTRGGETQYF. CDR3 DNA: TGCACCACCAGGGGCGGCGAGACCCAGTACTTC.